This TCR beta chain is from a study of T cells after yellow fever vaccination. Background on the study: Among memory cells, EM, EMRA, CM and Tscm subsets were sorted using CD3, CD45RA, CCR7 and CD95. Study-wide results and caveats: Subsequent booster samples again held most clones from primary vaccination (less than 98% CD4, over 80% CD8).

This clonotype was counted at least ten times. The ends lost 2 bases at V and 7 bases at J; junction bases unmatched: 10. The CDR3 is made up of 16 amino acids. TCR cDNA was made by 5'RACE template switching, adding a universal primer site and UMIs. TCRdb reprocessed the 5' RACE reads via MiXCR and lists one record per CDR3 protein. The repertoire holds about 32,000 distinct CDR3 sequences, with around 7% as singletons. The chain recombines TRBV12-3 or TRBV12-4 with TRBJ1-2; TRBD1 agrees at 10 bases. This receptor was taken from a young man who received the YFV17D yellow fever vaccine. Specimen: PBMCs, either bulk or a sorted T-cell subset (CD4+, CD8+, memory, or dextramer-sorted; not recorded which), collected on the day of the first yellow fever vaccination. CDR3 DNA sequence: TGTGCCAGCAGTTTATCTGTCGTGGGACAGGGGTTTGGCTACACCTTC. Protein: CASSLSVVGQGFGYTF.